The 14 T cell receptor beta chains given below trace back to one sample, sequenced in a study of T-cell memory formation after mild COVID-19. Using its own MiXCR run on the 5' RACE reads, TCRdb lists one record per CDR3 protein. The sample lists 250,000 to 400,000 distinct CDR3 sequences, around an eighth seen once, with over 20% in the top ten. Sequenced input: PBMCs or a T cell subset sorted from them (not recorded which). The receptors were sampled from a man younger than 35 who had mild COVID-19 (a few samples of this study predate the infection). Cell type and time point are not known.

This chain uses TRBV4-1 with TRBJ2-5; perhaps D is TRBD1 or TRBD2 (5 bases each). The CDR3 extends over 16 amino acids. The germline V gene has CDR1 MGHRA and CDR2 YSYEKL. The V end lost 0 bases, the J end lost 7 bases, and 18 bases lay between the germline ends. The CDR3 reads CASSQESAATRGTQYF. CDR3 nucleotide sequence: TGCGCCAGCAGCCAAGAGTCAGCGGCGACAAGGGGGACCCAGTACTTC.

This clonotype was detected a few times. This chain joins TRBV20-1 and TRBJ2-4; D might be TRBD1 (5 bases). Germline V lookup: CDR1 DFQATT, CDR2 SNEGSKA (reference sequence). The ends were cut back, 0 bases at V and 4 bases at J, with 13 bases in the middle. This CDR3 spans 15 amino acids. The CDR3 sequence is CSARDLETAKNIQYF. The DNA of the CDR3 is TGCAGTGCTAGAGATCTGGAGACAGCTAAAAACATTCAGTACTTC.

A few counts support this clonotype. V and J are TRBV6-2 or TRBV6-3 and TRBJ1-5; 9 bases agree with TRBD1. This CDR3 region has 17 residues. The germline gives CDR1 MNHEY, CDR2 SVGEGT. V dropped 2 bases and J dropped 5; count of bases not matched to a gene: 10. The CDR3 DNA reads TGTGCCAGCAGTTACCGGCGTCGACAGGGGGATCATCAGCCCCAGCATTTT. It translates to CASSYRRRQGDHQPQHF.

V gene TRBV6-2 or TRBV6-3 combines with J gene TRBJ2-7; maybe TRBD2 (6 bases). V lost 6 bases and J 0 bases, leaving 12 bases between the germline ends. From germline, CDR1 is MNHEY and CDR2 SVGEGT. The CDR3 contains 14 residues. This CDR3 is CASSRPGGSYEQYF. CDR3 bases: TGTGCCAGCAGCAGACCCGGGGGCTCCTACGAGCAGTACTTC.

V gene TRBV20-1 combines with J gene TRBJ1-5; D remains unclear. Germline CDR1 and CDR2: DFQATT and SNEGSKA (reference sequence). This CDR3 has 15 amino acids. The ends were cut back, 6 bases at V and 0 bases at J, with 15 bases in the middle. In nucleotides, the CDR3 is TGCAGTGCCACGGCCCCGCGCTTTAGCAATCAGCCCCAGCATTTT. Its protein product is CSATAPRFSNQPQHF.

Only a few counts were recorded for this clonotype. The CDR3 protein is CASSLTEVAAEAFF. The DNA of the CDR3 is TGCGCCAGCAGCCTAACGGAGGTAGCAGCTGAAGCTTTCTTT. The rearrangement links TRBV4-3 to TRBJ1-1; D gene uncertain. The length of the CDR3 is 14 residues. Between the trimmed V and J ends, which lost 4 bases and 6 bases, there was a span of 15 bases. Looked up from germline, CDR1 is LGHNA and CDR2 is YSLEER.

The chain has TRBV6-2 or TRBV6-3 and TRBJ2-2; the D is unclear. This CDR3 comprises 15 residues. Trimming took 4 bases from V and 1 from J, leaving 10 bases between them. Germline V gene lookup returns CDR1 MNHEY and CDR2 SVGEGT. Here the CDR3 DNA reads TGTGCCAGCAGTTTGGTACAGTTGAACACCGGGGAGCTGTTTTTT. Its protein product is CASSLVQLNTGELFF.

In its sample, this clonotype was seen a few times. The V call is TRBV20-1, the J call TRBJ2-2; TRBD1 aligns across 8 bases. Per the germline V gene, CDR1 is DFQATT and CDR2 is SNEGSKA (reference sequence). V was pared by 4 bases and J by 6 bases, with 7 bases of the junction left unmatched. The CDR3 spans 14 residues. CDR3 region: CSAKIPQGAGELFF. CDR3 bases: TGCAGTGCTAAGATACCACAGGGGGCCGGGGAGCTGTTTTTT.

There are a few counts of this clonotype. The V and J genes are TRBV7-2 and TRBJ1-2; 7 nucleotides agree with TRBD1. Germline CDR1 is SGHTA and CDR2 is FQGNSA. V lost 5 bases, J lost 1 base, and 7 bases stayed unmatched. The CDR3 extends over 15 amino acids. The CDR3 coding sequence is TGTGCCAGCAGCCCGCGGGACAGCCGTAACTATGGCTACACCTTC. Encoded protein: CASSPRDSRNYGYTF.

The CDR3 here is CASSQGATTNEKLFF. In DNA, the CDR3 is TGCGCCAGCAGCCAAGGGGCGACAACTAATGAAAAACTGTTTTTT. This sequence joins TRBV4-3 and TRBJ1-4; D remains unclear. Germline CDR1 and CDR2: LGHNA and YSLEER. V gave up 1 base and J gave up 0 bases, with 6 bases separating them. The CDR3 spans 15 residues.

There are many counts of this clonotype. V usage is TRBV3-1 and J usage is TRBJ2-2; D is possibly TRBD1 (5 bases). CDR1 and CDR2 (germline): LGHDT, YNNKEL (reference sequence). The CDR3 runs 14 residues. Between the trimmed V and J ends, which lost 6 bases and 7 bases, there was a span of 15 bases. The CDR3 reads CASSPTASNGELFF. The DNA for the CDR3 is TGTGCCAGCAGTCCGACAGCAAGTAACGGGGAGCTGTTTTTT.

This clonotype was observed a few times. The CDR3, as DNA: TGCGCCAGCAGTCTCCGACCAACTCGGGACAGGGTGTCTGGGGCCAACGTCCTGACTTTC. This codes for CASSLRPTRDRVSGANVLTF. The chain recombines TRBV5-1 with TRBJ2-6; 9 bases fit TRBD1. CDR3 size: 20 residues. Germline V lookup: CDR1 SGHRS, CDR2 YFSETQ. V shed 5 bases and J 1 base; nucleotides not matched to a gene: 16.

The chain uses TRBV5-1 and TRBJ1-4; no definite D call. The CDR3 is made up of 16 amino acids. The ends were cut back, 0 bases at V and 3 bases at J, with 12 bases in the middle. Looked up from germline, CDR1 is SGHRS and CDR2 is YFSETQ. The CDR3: CASSLGPGWANEKLFF. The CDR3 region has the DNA TGCGCCAGCAGCTTGGGCCCCGGGTGGGCTAATGAAAAACTGTTTTTT. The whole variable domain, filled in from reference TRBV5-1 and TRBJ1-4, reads KAGVTQTPRYLIKTRGQQVTLSCSPISGHRSVSWYQQTPGQGLQFLFEYFSETQRNKGNFPGRFSGRQFSNSRSEMNVSTLELGDSALYLCASSLGPGWANEKLFFGSGTQLSVL.

CDR3 sequence (DNA): TGTGCCAGCAGCTTAACTCTGGGGACTGAAGCTTTCTTT. It encodes CASSLTLGTEAFF. This chain connects TRBV7-3 to TRBJ1-1; D is ambiguous. This CDR3 spans 13 amino acids. CDR1 and CDR2 (germline): SGHTA, FQGTGA. V dropped 0 bases and J dropped 5 bases, with 7 bases sitting between them.